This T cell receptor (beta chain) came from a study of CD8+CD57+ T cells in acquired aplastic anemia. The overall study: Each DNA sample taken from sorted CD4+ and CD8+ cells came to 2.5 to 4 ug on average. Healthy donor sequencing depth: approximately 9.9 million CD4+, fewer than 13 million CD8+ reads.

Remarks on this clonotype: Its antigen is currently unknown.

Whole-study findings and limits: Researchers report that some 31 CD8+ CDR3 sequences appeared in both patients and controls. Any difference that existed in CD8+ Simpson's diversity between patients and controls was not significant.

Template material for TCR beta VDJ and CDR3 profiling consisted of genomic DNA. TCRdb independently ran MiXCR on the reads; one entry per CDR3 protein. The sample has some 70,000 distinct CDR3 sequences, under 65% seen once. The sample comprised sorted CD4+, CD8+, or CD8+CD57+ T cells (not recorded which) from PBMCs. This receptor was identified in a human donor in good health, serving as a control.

In DNA form, the CDR3 reads TGTGCCAGCAGCAGGACAGGGGGCGAGCAGTACTTC. Residues: CASSRTGGEQYF. V is TRBV7-6 and J is TRBJ2-7, with TRBD1 matching 10 bases. Germline V CDR1 and CDR2: SGHVS, FNYEAQ. CDR3 length equals 12 residues. The J segment lost 6 bases and the V segment lost 5 bases, leaving 1 base of the junction unmatched. Complete variable domain (other parts from reference TRBV7-6 and TRBJ2-7): GAGVSQSPRYKVTKRGQDVALRCDPISGHVSLYWYRQALGQGPEFLTYFNYEAQQDKSGLPNDRFSAERPEGSISTLTIQRTEQRDSAMYRCASSRTGGEQYFGPGTRLTVT.